This TCR beta chain was documented in a study of T cells after yellow fever vaccination. Study findings and constraints: A secondary response was less intense yet reached its peak sooner, at day 5 versus 15. In FACS-sorted repertoires, abundant clonotypes from the bulk population could appear as contaminants.

The CDR3 has 13 amino acids. Germline V CDR1 and CDR2: SGHRS, YFSETQ. There are many counts of this clonotype. Its antigen is currently unknown. The junction and the germline gene differ at one end; a read error may be behind it. A process of 5'RACE template switching, which added a universal primer site and UMIs, was used to make TCR cDNA. One entry per CDR3 protein, called by TCRdb with MiXCR from the 5' RACE reads. The profile covers hundreds of thousands of distinct CDR3 sequences, with approximately 8% appearing a single time and around 3.5% taken by the ten largest. This sequence was found in a man between 18 and 35 years old who received the YFV17D yellow fever vaccine. The starting material was CD4+ T cells sorted from PBMCs, obtained 5 days after the yellow fever booster vaccination. The chain is built from TRBV5-1 and TRBJ2-3; D possibly corresponds to TRBD1 (6 bases). The CDR3 bases are TGCGCCAGCAGTTTGGGGGCCGGAGATACGCAGTATTTT. Translation gives CASSLGAGDTQYF.